The present T cell receptor beta chain was sequenced within a study of CD8 T cells in Susac syndrome. Reverse transcription of 0.5 to 1 ug RNA was performed with random hexamers. Amplification of TCR beta CDR3 by immunoSEQ multiplex PCR spanned 54 Vbeta and 13 Jbeta. TCRdb ran MiXCR on the immunoSEQ multiplex PCR reads and lists one entry per CDR3 protein. The sample lists 150,000 to 200,000 distinct CDR3 sequences, more than 90% occurring once. Trimming took 5 bases from V and 0 from J, leaving 11 bases between them. The CDR3 is 15 amino acids. The V gene's germline CDR1 is SNHLY and CDR2 FYNNEI. Sequencing of TCR beta drew on CD8+ and CD4+ T cells from blood. While CD8+ and CD4+ T cells were isolated negatively, TEMRA cells were enriched by FACS.

The source material was CD4+ T cells from PBMCs. This TCR was sampled from a human donor in good health. The chain carries TRBV2 and TRBJ2-1; D is unresolved. As DNA, the CDR3 is TGTGCCAGCAGTACACAGCAAAGCTCCTACAATGAGCAGTTCTTC. This encodes CASSTQQSSYNEQFF.